The sequence of this T cell receptor (beta chain) was determined in a study of T cell responses to AZD1222 COVID-19 vaccine. Method: immunoSEQ multiplex PCR; TCRdb's copy keeps in-frame clones and lacks some. The data contain some 150,000 clones, around 84% of them singletons. V was clipped by 0 bases and J by 5 bases, with 14 bases between them. The CDR3 has 15 residues. Germline CDR1 reads SGDLS; CDR2 reads YYNGEE. The receptor was isolated from an adult who received the AZD1222 COVID-19 vaccine. The rearrangement links TRBV9 to TRBJ2-5; D is perhaps TRBD2 (5 bases). The sample consisted of peripheral blood, taken 28 days after the second AZD1222 dose. CDR3 in amino acids: CASSVEPTISETQYF. The CDR3, as DNA: TGTGCCAGCAGCGTAGAGCCGACTATTTCGGAGACCCAGTACTTC.